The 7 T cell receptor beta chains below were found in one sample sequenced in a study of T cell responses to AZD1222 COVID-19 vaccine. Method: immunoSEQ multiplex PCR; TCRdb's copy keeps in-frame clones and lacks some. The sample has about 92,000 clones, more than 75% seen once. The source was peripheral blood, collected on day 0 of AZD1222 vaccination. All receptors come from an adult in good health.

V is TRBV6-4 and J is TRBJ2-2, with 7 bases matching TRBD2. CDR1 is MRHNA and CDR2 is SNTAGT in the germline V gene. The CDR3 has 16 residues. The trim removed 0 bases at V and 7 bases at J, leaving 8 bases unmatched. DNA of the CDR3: TGTGCCAGCAGTGACTCGACTAGCTTTGGATTCGGGGAGCTGTTTTTT. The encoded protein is CASSDSTSFGFGELFF.

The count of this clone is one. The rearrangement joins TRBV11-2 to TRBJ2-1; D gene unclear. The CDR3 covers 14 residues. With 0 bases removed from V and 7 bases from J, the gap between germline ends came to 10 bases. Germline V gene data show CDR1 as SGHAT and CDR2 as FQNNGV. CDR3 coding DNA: TGTGCCAGCAGCTTAGACGGTCTGCTGAATGAGCAGTTCTTC. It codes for CASSLDGLLNEQFF. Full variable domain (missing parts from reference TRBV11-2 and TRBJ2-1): EAGVAQSPRYKIIEKRQSVAFWCNPISGHATLYWYQQILGQGPKLLIQFQNNGVVDDSQLPKDRFSAERLKGVDSTLKIQPAKLEDSAVYLCASSLDGLLNEQFFGPGTRLTVL.

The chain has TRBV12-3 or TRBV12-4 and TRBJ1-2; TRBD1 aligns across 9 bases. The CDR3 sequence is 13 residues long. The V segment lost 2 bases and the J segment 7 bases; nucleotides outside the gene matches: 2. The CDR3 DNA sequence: TGTGCCAGCAGTTTAACAGGGGGCTCTGGCTACACCTTC. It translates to CASSLTGGSGYTF.

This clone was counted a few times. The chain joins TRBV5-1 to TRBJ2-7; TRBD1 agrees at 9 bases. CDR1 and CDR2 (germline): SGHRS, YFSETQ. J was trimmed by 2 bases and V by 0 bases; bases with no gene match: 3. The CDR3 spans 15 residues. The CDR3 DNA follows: TGCGCCAGCAGCTTGGGGGACAGGGTAACCTACGAGCAGTACTTC. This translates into CASSLGDRVTYEQYF.

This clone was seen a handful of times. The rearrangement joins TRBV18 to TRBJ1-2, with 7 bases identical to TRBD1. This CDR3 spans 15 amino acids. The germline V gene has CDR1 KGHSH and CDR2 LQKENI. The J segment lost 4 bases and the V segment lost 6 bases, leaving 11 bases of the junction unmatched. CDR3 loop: CASSPSGTVSYGYTF. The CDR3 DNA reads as TGTGCCAGCTCGCCAAGTGGGACAGTCTCCTATGGCTACACCTTC.

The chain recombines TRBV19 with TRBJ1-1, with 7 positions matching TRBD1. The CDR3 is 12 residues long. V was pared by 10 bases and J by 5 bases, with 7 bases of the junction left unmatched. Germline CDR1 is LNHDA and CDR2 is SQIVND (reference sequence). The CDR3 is CATKETGTEAFF. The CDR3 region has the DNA TGTGCCACCAAGGAGACAGGGACTGAAGCTTTCTTT.

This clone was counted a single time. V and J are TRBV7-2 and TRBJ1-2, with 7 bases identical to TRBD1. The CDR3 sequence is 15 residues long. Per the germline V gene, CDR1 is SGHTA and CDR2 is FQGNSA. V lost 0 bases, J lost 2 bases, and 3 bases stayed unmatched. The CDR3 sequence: CASSLAQGRNYGYTF. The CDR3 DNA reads TGTGCCAGCAGCTTAGCACAGGGGAGGAACTATGGCTACACCTTC.